This T cell receptor beta chain was recovered during a study of blood T cell repertoires in COVID-19. Study context: The analysed material was cDNA or gDNA that came from T cells, B-cell-depleted T cells, or PBMCs.

Participants' own reports of clinical history determined their cohort assignment. As processed by the authors: Counts of nucleated cells, estimated from reference gene primer amplification, were obtained. Repertoires were generated with immunoSEQ multiplex PCR, while TCRdb's copy carries only in-frame clones and drops some. V and J calls and clone size are those listed in that table; D and trimming were worked out from the DNA. The table has under 300,000 clones, about 89% seen once; the top ten hold just under 9%. From germline, CDR1 is MNHEY and CDR2 SVGAGI. After removal of 2 bases from V and 5 bases from J, the junction contained 8 bases not matched to a gene. The CDR3 extends over 15 amino acids.

The receptor comes from a man aged 40-50 years who had recovered from COVID-19. The sequenced sample consisted of PBMCs or T cells enriched from blood (not recorded which). The chain uses TRBV6-5 and TRBJ2-7, with TRBD1 identical over 8 bases. The CDR3 here is CASSYGRGRGDEQYF. The CDR3 region has the DNA TGTGCCAGCAGTTACGGCAGGGGGCGCGGGGACGAGCAGTACTTC.